One and the same sample provided the 20 T cell receptor beta chains below, sequenced in a study of T-cell memory formation after mild COVID-19. Via MiXCR, TCRdb re-called the 5' RACE reads, giving one row per CDR3 protein. This table has some 160,000 distinct CDR3 sequences, over 10% appearing once. The specimen was PBMCs or a T cell subset sorted from them (not recorded which). All receptors derive from a man aged 18 to 30 who had mild COVID-19 (a few samples of this study predate the infection). Cell type and time point are not known.

V gene TRBV7-9 combines with J gene TRBJ2-5; D tentatively reads TRBD1 or TRBD2 (6 bases each). The CDR3 has 18 residues. CDR1 is SEHNR and CDR2 is FQNEAQ in the germline V gene (reference sequence). V dropped 1 base and J dropped 2 bases, with 20 bases sitting between them. CDR3 nucleotide sequence: TGTGCCAGCAGCTTAGTTCATGGGGGGCCAGGAGGTCAAGAGACCCAGTACTTC. Translation: CASSLVHGGPGGQETQYF.

This clonotype has more than one count but fewer than ten. This rearrangement joins TRBV11-3 to TRBJ2-3; D tentatively fits TRBD1 or TRBD2 (5 bases each). Germline V gene data show CDR1 as SGHNT and CDR2 as YENEEA. V lost 6 bases to trimming and J lost 0 bases, with 16 bases between them. The CDR3 is 16 amino acids. The DNA of the CDR3 is TGTGCCAGCAGTCGCGACAGTGGAGGTAGCACAGATACGCAGTATTTT. It specifies CASSRDSGGSTDTQYF.

Ten or more counts support this clonotype. The V gene is TRBV5-1, the J gene TRBJ2-2, with TRBD1 as a possible D gene (7 bases). The germline V gene has CDR1 SGHRS and CDR2 YFSETQ. CDR3 length: 14 amino acids. V lost 2 bases, J lost 3 bases, and 8 bases lay in between. CDR3 residues: CASSFRGDTGELFF. As DNA, the CDR3 is TGCGCCAGCAGCTTCAGGGGGGACACCGGGGAGCTGTTTTTT.

The chain links TRBV3-1 to TRBJ2-2; tentatively, D is TRBD1 (5 bases). V lost 2 bases and J lost 1, with 14 bases in between. The CDR3 runs to 17 residues. Germline V gene sequence: CDR1 LGHDT, CDR2 YNNKEL (reference sequence). This chain's CDR3 is CASSQRRQDKNTGELFF. CDR3 coding DNA: TGTGCCAGCAGCCAAAGGCGGCAGGACAAGAACACCGGGGAGCTGTTTTTT.

This clonotype was detected only a few times. This chain links TRBV11-2 with TRBJ2-3; a weak D match, TRBD2 (6 bases). V was shortened by 5 bases and J by 0 bases, with 12 bases between the two germline ends. Germline CDR1 reads SGHAT; CDR2 reads FQNNGV. The length of the CDR3 is 15 residues. The CDR3 protein is CASSKVGGSTDTQYF. The CDR3 DNA reads as TGTGCCAGCAGCAAGGTGGGGGGTAGCACAGATACGCAGTATTTT. Full variable domain (remainder filled in from reference TRBV11-2 and TRBJ2-3): EAGVAQSPRYKIIEKRQSVAFWCNPISGHATLYWYQQILGQGPKLLIQFQNNGVVDDSQLPKDRFSAERLKGVDSTLKIQPAKLEDSAVYLCASSKVGGSTDTQYFGPGTRLTVL.

This clonotype occurred a few times. The V gene is TRBV24-1, the J gene TRBJ2-7, with a tentative D call TRBD2 (6 bases). Germline values: CDR1 KGHDR, CDR2 SFDVKD. Deletions cut 3 bases from V and 6 bases from J, with 11 bases between. The CDR3 contains 13 residues. CDR3 in DNA: TGTGCCACCAGTGATGGACTAAGCGGCGAGCAGTACTTC. Its translation: CATSDGLSGEQYF.

The rearrangement links TRBV12-1 to TRBJ2-5; the D call TRBD1 from the table was never checked on the DNA. TRBV12-1 is recorded as a pseudogene. This CDR3 region has 14 residues. This CDR3 reads CASSFGLSRETQYF. In nucleotides, the CDR3 is TGTGCCAGCAGCTTCGGACTGTCGAGGGAGACCCAGTACTTC.

This clonotype was detected ten times or more. The chain carries TRBV4-1 and TRBJ1-1; D call uncertain. Germline lookup yields CDR1 MGHRA and CDR2 YSYEKL. The CDR3 runs 17 residues. V was shortened by 0 bases and J by 4 bases, with 18 bases between the two germline ends. The CDR3 DNA follows: TGCGCCAGCAGCCAAGATAGGAGCCCGCAGGTTGGCACTGAAGCTTTCTTT. It encodes CASSQDRSPQVGTEAFF.

The chain is built from TRBV20-1 and TRBJ2-7; 10 bases are shared with TRBD1. J gave up 2 bases and V 2 bases, and 6 bases lay outside the gene matches. The CDR3 has 15 residues. Germline CDR1 and CDR2: DFQATT and SNEGSKA (reference sequence). The CDR3 DNA reads as TGCAGTGCTAGAACGGGACAGGGGTTGCCCTACGAGCAGTACTTC. It codes for CSARTGQGLPYEQYF.

This clonotype turned up a few times. This chain connects TRBV11-2 to TRBJ1-5, with D hard to call. Between the trimmed V and J ends, which lost 2 bases and 7 bases, there was a span of 9 bases. Germline CDR1 reads SGHAT; CDR2 reads FQNNGV. This CDR3 spans 13 amino acids. The CDR3 DNA follows: TGTGCCAGCAGCTTACAGGTTGGACAGCCCCAGCATTTT. Protein product: CASSLQVGQPQHF.

This clonotype was detected a few times. The rearrangement joins TRBV7-8 to TRBJ1-2; no definite D call. Deletions cut 2 bases from V and 8 bases from J, with 15 bases between. Germline CDR1 and CDR2: SGHVS and FQNEAQ. The CDR3 extends over 14 amino acids. The CDR3 loop reads CASSLPGPYGGYTF. CDR3 in DNA: TGTGCCAGCAGCTTACCGGGTCCCTATGGAGGCTACACCTTC.

V is TRBV7-8 and J is TRBJ2-1, with 12 bases identical to TRBD2. The germline V gene encodes CDR1 SGHVS and CDR2 FQNEAQ. V dropped 5 bases and J dropped 3; count of bases not matched to a gene: 2. The CDR3 contains 15 residues. The CDR3 nucleotides read TGTGCCAGCAGCGCACTAGCGGGGGGCTACAATGAGCAGTTCTTC. Residues: CASSALAGGYNEQFF.

The chain links TRBV19 to TRBJ1-5; 9 bases match TRBD1. V gave up 5 bases and J gave up 6 bases; unmatched junction bases: 11. Germline assignment: CDR1 LNHDA and CDR2 SQIVND (reference sequence). The CDR3 runs 16 residues. The CDR3 loop reads CASSLTGTGNGQPQHF. CDR3 coding DNA: TGTGCCAGTAGTCTTACAGGGACAGGGAACGGTCAGCCCCAGCATTTT. Variable domain in full (rest from reference TRBV19 and TRBJ1-5): DGGITQSPKYLFRKEGQNVTLSCEQNLNHDAMYWYRQDPGQGLRLIYYSQIVNDFQKGDIAEGYSVSREKKESFPLTVTSAQKNPTAFYLCASSLTGTGNGQPQHFGDGTRLSIL.

V gene TRBV12-3 or TRBV12-4 combines with J gene TRBJ1-2; 9 bases are a match to TRBD1. This CDR3 spans 15 amino acids. J gave up 6 bases and V 5 bases, and 10 bases lay outside the gene matches. The CDR3 region is CASSPTVDRGHGYTF. In DNA, the CDR3 is TGTGCCAGCAGTCCTACAGTGGACAGGGGACATGGCTACACCTTC.

This clonotype was detected a few times. The chain carries TRBV29-1 and TRBJ2-5, with D perhaps TRBD1 (5 bases). CDR1 is SQVTM and CDR2 is ANQGSEA in the germline V gene. With 1 base removed from V and 6 bases from J, the gap between germline ends came to 12 bases. The CDR3 runs 13 residues. The CDR3 here is CSVEVMGQKTQYF. The CDR3 bases are TGCAGCGTTGAAGTTATGGGGCAGAAGACCCAGTACTTC.

This clonotype occurred a few times. V is TRBV6-6 and J is TRBJ2-7, with 7 positions matching TRBD1. The CDR3 has 13 residues. The germline V gene encodes CDR1 MNHNY and CDR2 SVGAGI (reference sequence). The ends lost 6 bases at V and 6 bases at J; junction bases unmatched: 8. CDR3 coding DNA: TGTGCCAGCAGCACAGGGGTACTAGGCGAGCAGTACGTC. Translation: CASSTGVLGEQYV.

This clonotype was observed at least ten times. The chain couples TRBV3-1 to TRBJ1-1, with a weak D call TRBD1 (6 bases). From germline, CDR1 is LGHDT and CDR2 YNNKEL (reference sequence). V gave up 3 bases and J gave up 0 bases, with 11 bases separating them. The CDR3 totals 15 residues. CDR3 nucleotides: TGTGCCAGCAGCCATCCAGGGGCGATGAACACTGAAGCTTTCTTT. It encodes CASSHPGAMNTEAFF.

Concerning this clonotype itself: A single base separates this from a much larger clone, so it may be a read error. The rearrangement links TRBV5-6 to TRBJ2-3; no firm D call. The CDR3 spans 11 residues. V was clipped by 3 bases and J by 4 bases, with 3 bases between them. Germline CDR1 is SGHDT and CDR2 is YYEEEE. The CDR3 DNA is TGTGCCAGCAGCTCCTCAGATACGCAGTATTTT. It specifies CASSSSDTQYF.

This CDR3 is CASSAWDTGELFF. The CDR3 region has the DNA TGTGCCAGCAGCGCATGGGACACCGGGGAGCTGTTTTTT. The chain combines TRBV7-9 with TRBJ2-2; D is ambiguous. V dropped 5 bases and J dropped 3 bases, with 7 bases sitting between them. In germline, CDR1 is SEHNR, CDR2 FQNEAQ (reference sequence). The CDR3 is made up of 13 amino acids.

This chain joins TRBV4-1 and TRBJ1-1; weak D call: TRBD1 (5 bases). The V end lost 1 base, the J end lost 6 bases, and 9 bases lay between the germline ends. The CDR3 has 13 residues. From germline, CDR1 is MGHRA and CDR2 YSYEKL. This CDR3 is CASSQAPRAEAFF. CDR3 DNA sequence: TGCGCCAGCAGCCAAGCCCCCAGGGCTGAAGCTTTCTTT.